The present T cell receptor beta chain was sequenced within a study of blood T cell repertoires in COVID-19. Study-wide context: COVID-19 samples collected from the United States, Italy and Spain covered acute and convalescent phases. T cells, B-cell-depleted T cells, or PBMCs supplied cDNA or gDNA.

The authors' processing: Estimated nucleated cell counts came from reference gene primer amplification. Here immunoSEQ multiplex PCR was the method, and the copy in TCRdb shows in-frame clones only, minus some. V, J and clone size are those of that table, while D and trimming were read from the DNA. The sample lists around 220,000 clones, roughly nine tenths occurring once. This clone was counted a single time. Germline lookup yields CDR1 LGHNA and CDR2 YNFKEQ. V gave up 4 bases and J gave up 1 base; unmatched junction bases: 10. The CDR3 totals 16 residues. What was sequenced was peripheral blood. The clonotype comes from a man aged 35-49 years with active or convalescent COVID-19. The rearrangement links TRBV4-2 to TRBJ2-7; 7 bases line up with TRBD1. The chain's CDR3 is CASSPDEGTASYEQYF. CDR3 bases: TGTGCCAGCAGCCCCGACGAGGGGACAGCTTCCTACGAGCAGTACTTC.